This paragraph covers one TCR beta chain sequence. Its antigen is not identified. The data stem from a study of PD-1 blockade in classical Hodgkin lymphoma. Germline V lookup: CDR1 SNHLY, CDR2 FYNNEI. This CDR3 is 13 amino acids long. The germline V and J ends were trimmed by 4 bases and 9 bases, with 15 bases remaining between them. There was relapse after autologous stem cell transplantation in every patient, and there was variation in brentuximab vedotin exposure. Patients had relapsed/refractory classical Hodgkin lymphoma with complete response, partial response or progressive disease as best response. The table came from immunoSEQ multiplex PCR; TCRdb's copy has only in-frame clones and leaves some out. Found here are about 15,000 clones, over 80% of them singletons; the top ten hold 30% to 40%. Whole-study results and caveats: Some patients began nivolumab under 1 year after ASCT. These patients were excluded from later analyses. Newly diagnosed patients were reported to start with lower TCR diversity than healthy donors. CD4+ TCR diversity climbed significantly by C4D1, unlike CD8+ TCR diversity.

The origin of this receptor is a human donor with classical Hodgkin lymphoma. Source: peripheral blood mononuclear cells (PBMCs), taken before the second cycle of nivolumab. The genes are TRBV2 and TRBJ2-5; the D gene is possibly TRBD2 (6 bases). The CDR3 here is CASSGGAPGSQYF. In nucleotides, the CDR3 is TGTGCCAGCAGTGGCGGGGCCCCAGGGTCCCAGTACTTC.